This T cell receptor beta chain was recovered during a study of shared clonotypes between healthy human individuals. Overall study: CD4 naive cells filled three plates per donor, CD4 memory three, CD8 naive two and CD8 memory one.

About this clone: This CDR3 is also generated by other DNA sequences in the sample.

This table comes from immunoSEQ multiplex PCR, and its TCRdb copy is limited to in-frame clones, with some not included. The sample includes roughly 2 million clones, 90% to 95% seen only once; the top ten take 0.1% to 0.15%. This TCR derives from a man younger than 35 in good health. The specimen sequenced was naive CD4+ T cells sorted from blood. The sample's subset: CD45RA+ positively selected.

The CDR3, as DNA: TGTGCCAGCAGCTTAAGTGAAAAACTGTTTTTT. Encoded protein: CASSLSEKLFF. The chain has TRBV7-9 and TRBJ1-4; no clear D. This CDR3 has 11 amino acids. V was shortened by 2 bases and J by 7 bases, with 2 bases between the two germline ends. The germline V gene has CDR1 SEHNR and CDR2 FQNEAQ (reference sequence).